These 5 T cell receptor beta chains came from one sample sequenced in a study of blood T cell repertoires in COVID-19. The repertoire was sequenced with immunoSEQ multiplex PCR; TCRdb's copy has only in-frame clones and lacks some. The sample lists about 310,000 clones, about 85% occurring once. Sequenced material: peripheral blood. The receptors here all came from a man between 18 and 35 years old with active or convalescent COVID-19.

This chain joins TRBV18 and TRBJ2-7, with a tentative D call TRBD2 (5 bases). V was clipped by 2 bases and J by 1 base, with 12 bases between them. The CDR3 spans 15 residues. Germline CDR1 and CDR2: KGHSH and LQKENI. The CDR3 here is CASSPELGPSYEQYF. CDR3 DNA: TGTGCCAGCTCACCAGAACTAGGTCCATCCTACGAGCAGTACTTC.

The V call is TRBV5-1, the J call TRBJ1-1; unclear D gene. Germline CDR1 and CDR2: SGHRS and YFSETQ. The V end lost 3 bases, the J end lost 1 base, and 7 bases lay between the germline ends. This CDR3 has 13 residues. As DNA, the CDR3 is TGCGCCAGCAGCTCCGTACAGAACACTGAAGCTTTCTTT. This sequence encodes CASSSVQNTEAFF.

V is TRBV19 and J is TRBJ1-2; D remains ambiguous. Trimming removed 3 bases from V and 4 bases from J, with 15 bases in between. The CDR3 sequence is 15 residues long. Germline V gene data show CDR1 as LNHDA and CDR2 as SQIVND (reference sequence). Written as DNA, the CDR3 is TGTGCCAGTAGTATTTCCTCCGGGGTTGCCTATGGCTACACCTTC. It specifies CASSISSGVAYGYTF. Full variable domain (outside the CDR3, taken from reference TRBV19 and TRBJ1-2): DGGITQSPKYLFRKEGQNVTLSCEQNLNHDAMYWYRQDPGQGLRLIYYSQIVNDFQKGDIAEGYSVSREKKESFPLTVTSAQKNPTAFYLCASSISSGVAYGYTFGSGTRLTVV.

The V gene is TRBV19, the J gene TRBJ1-4, with 7 bases fitting TRBD1. The trim removed 9 bases at V and 5 bases at J, leaving 9 bases unmatched. Germline V gene lookup returns CDR1 LNHDA and CDR2 SQIVND (reference sequence). The CDR3 covers 14 residues. The CDR3 loop reads CASRNRDSNEKLFF. CDR3 sequence (DNA): TGTGCCAGCCGCAACCGGGACAGCAATGAAAAACTGTTTTTT.

The V gene is TRBV10-3, the J gene TRBJ2-1; 10 nucleotides line up with TRBD1. The CDR3 length is 15 residues. The germline V gene has CDR1 ENHRY and CDR2 SYGVKD. The ends lost 6 bases at V and 4 bases at J; junction bases unmatched: 6. CDR3 in amino acids: CAIRRTGGPYNEQFF. The CDR3 bases are TGTGCCATCAGACGGACAGGGGGTCCGTACAATGAGCAGTTCTTC.